A selection of T cell receptor beta chains follows, all from one sample in a study of blood T cell repertoires in COVID-19. TCRdb's copy holds only in-frame clones and misses some; the assay was immunoSEQ multiplex PCR. Of under 200,000 clones listed, about 86% are singletons. The sequenced sample consisted of PBMCs or T cells enriched from blood (not recorded which). These receptors all come from a woman between 50 and 59 years old in a cohort exposed to, infected with or recovered from COVID-19 (not recorded which). CDR3s include the opening cysteine and the closing phenylalanine or tryptophan. The order of the fields is J gene, D gene, clone size, CDR3 length, V gene, CDR3 DNA, CDR3 protein. D genes are given only for firm matches. Size values are once, few and many counts, or a class for expanded clones, and some rows have none.

TRBJ1-5 | TRBD1 | . | 14 | TRBV7-2 | TGTGCCAGCAGCTTAGAGACAGGGAATCAGCCCCAGCATTTT | CASSLETGNQPQHF
TRBJ1-6 | . | . | 16 | TRBV9 | TGTGCCAGCAGCGTAGGGGGTCAGGCAGGGAATTCACCCCTCCACTTT | CASSVGGQAGNSPLHF
TRBJ2-2 | TRBD1 | . | 15 | TRBV4-3 | TGCGCCAGCAGCCAGGGACAGGGGAGCACCGGGGAGCTGTTTTTT | CASSQGQGSTGELFF
TRBJ1-4 | TRBD1 | . | 15 | TRBV9 | TGTGCCAGCAGCGCGGGACAGGGGAATGGTGGGGAACTGTTTTTT | CASSAGQGNGGELFF
TRBJ2-2 | . | once | 14 | TRBV30 | TGTGCCTGGAGTATAGGGGGGAACACCGGGGAGCTGTTTTTT | CAWSIGGNTGELFF
TRBJ1-2 | . | . | 14 | TRBV7-9 | TGTGCCAGCAGCTTAGCGGGTACAGGGTATGGCTACACCTTC | CASSLAGTGYGYTF
TRBJ2-7 | TRBD1 | many | 16 | TRBV10-3 | TGTGCCATCAGCCGTCCCGCAGGGGACAGGGCCTACGAGCAGTACTTC | CAISRPAGDRAYEQYF
TRBJ1-6 | TRBD1 | . | 13 | TRBV19 | TGTGCCAGTAGTTGGGACAGTTATTCACCCCTCCACTTT | CASSWDSYSPLHF
TRBJ1-5 | TRBD1 | . | 15 | TRBV25-1 | TGTGCCAGCAGTCCGATGACAGGGGAAAGCCAGCCCCAGCATTTT | CASSPMTGESQPQHF
TRBJ1-3 | . | many | 15 | TRBV19 | TGTGCCAGTAGTATACGACAGACCTCTGGAAACACCATATATTTT | CASSIRQTSGNTIYF
TRBJ1-1 | . | . | 15 | TRBV28 | TGTGCCAGCACCCATACGGGGTTGGGTAGTGTTGAAGCTTTCTTT | CASTHTGLGSVEAFF
TRBJ1-2 | . | few | 14 | TRBV16 | TGTGCCAGCAGCCAATGGGCAGACGCGGGTGGCTACACCTTC | CASSQWADAGGYTF
TRBJ2-1 | . | . | 17 | TRBV20-1 | TGCAGTGCTAGTGGGATTCGGCGGGGAGTCATCTACAATGAGCAGTTCTTC | CSASGIRRGVIYNEQFF
TRBJ2-1 | . | . | 15 | TRBV3-1/TRBV3-2 | TGTGCCAGCAGCGAGCGGGACACCTCCTACAATGAGCAGTTCTTC | CASSERDTSYNEQFF
TRBJ2-3 | TRBD1 | many | 16 | TRBV6-2/TRBV6-3 | TGTGCCAGCAGTAGACAGGGCCCCCGCGGCACAGATACGCAGTATTTT | CASSRQGPRGTDTQYF
TRBJ2-4 | . | once | 14 | TRBV27 | TGTGCCAGCAGCCCCCTCCTGGCCAAAAACATTCAGTACTTC | CASSPLLAKNIQYF
TRBJ1-1 | . | . | 19 | TRBV7-6 | TGTGCCAGCAGCTTAGAATTGGGGGTCAGGGGCGGTAAGGACACTGAAGCTTTCTTT | CASSLELGVRGGKDTEAFF
TRBJ1-6 | . | . | 14 | TRBV9 | TGTGCCAGCAGCGTGGGACAAGATAATTCACCCCTCCACTTT | CASSVGQDNSPLHF
TRBJ1-2 | TRBD1 | . | 15 | TRBV5-1 | TGCGCCAGCAGCTTGCGGGGGACAGGGCTCTATGGCTACACCTTC | CASSLRGTGLYGYTF
TRBJ2-3 | . | . | 15 | TRBV24-1 | TGTGCCACCAGTGATAATACAGGGCTATCAGATACGCAGTATTTT | CATSDNTGLSDTQYF
TRBJ1-5 | . | . | 17 | TRBV11-2 | TGTGCCAGCAGCTTAAAAGCTAGGACATATAGCAATCAGCCCCAGCATTTT | CASSLKARTYSNQPQHF
TRBJ2-2 | . | . | 14 | TRBV2 | TGTGCCAGCAGTGACAGGGACTTGGCCGGGGAGCTGTTTTTT | CASSDRDLAGELFF
TRBJ2-7 | TRBD2 | . | 21 | TRBV29-1 | TGCAGCGTTGAGGGGGACAGGCCGACTAGCGGGATAAACAGGGGCTCCTACGAGCAGTACTTC | CSVEGDRPTSGINRGSYEQYF
TRBJ2-3 | TRBD2 | . | 13 | TRBV29-1 | TGCAGCGTTGAAACGGGAGGGACAGATACGCAGTATTTT | CSVETGGTDTQYF
TRBJ2-5 | TRBD2 | once | 14 | TRBV4-1 | TGCGCCAGCAGCCAAGCTCTGCGGGAGCAGACCCAGTACTTC | CASSQALREQTQYF
TRBJ2-3 | TRBD1 | . | 15 | TRBV7-3 | TGTGCCAGCAGGGTGACAGGGGCTAGCACAGATACGCAGTATTTT | CASRVTGASTDTQYF
TRBJ1-5 | . | . | 12 | TRBV7-2 | TGTGCCAGCAGCTCGCTAGATCAGCCCCAGCATTTT | CASSSLDQPQHF
TRBJ2-6 | . | . | 15 | TRBV6-1 | TGTGCCAGCAGTGAAGCCGGGGCTGGGGCCAACGTCCTGACTTTC | CASSEAGAGANVLTF
TRBJ2-7 | . | few | 11 | TRBV27 | TGTGCCAGCAGTCGGGGCTACGAGCAGTACTTC | CASSRGYEQYF
TRBJ2-3 | TRBD2 | . | 17 | TRBV4-2 | TGTGCCAGCAGCCAAAAACTAGCGGGGGGAGCCACAGATACGCAGTATTTT | CASSQKLAGGATDTQYF
TRBJ1-1 | . | . | 14 | TRBV5-1 | TGCGCCAGCACCAGCCCAGGGAGGGACACTGAAGCTTTCTTT | CASTSPGRDTEAFF
TRBJ1-1 | TRBD1 | . | 15 | TRBV28 | TGTGCCAGCAGCAAAACAGGGGCGGTTTCCACTGAAGCTTTCTTT | CASSKTGAVSTEAFF
TRBJ2-5 | . | many | 15 | TRBV21-1 | TGTGCCAGCAACCTATTTGGACAGTTCGGAGAGACCCAGTACTTC | CASNLFGQFGETQYF
TRBJ1-2 | TRBD1 | . | 13 | TRBV29-1 | TGCAGCGTCCTTTTACAGGGGAACTATGGCTACACCTTC | CSVLLQGNYGYTF
TRBJ2-7 | . | . | 14 | TRBV7-9 | TGTGCCAGCAGCTTAGCCGGTAACTCCTACGAGCAGTACTTC | CASSLAGNSYEQYF
TRBJ2-7 | . | . | 14 | TRBV7-3 | TGTGCCAGCAGCTCGACAGGTCTCTCCTACGAGCAGTACTTC | CASSSTGLSYEQYF
TRBJ1-4 | TRBD1 | once | 14 | TRBV18 | TGTGCCAGCTCGCGACAGGGGGCGTTTGAAAAACTGTTTTTT | CASSRQGAFEKLFF
TRBJ1-5 | . | . | 15 | TRBV5-1 | TGCGCCAGCAGCTTGACAGACAGTACCAATCAGCCCCAGCATTTT | CASSLTDSTNQPQHF
TRBJ2-1 | . | . | 15 | TRBV2 | TGTGCCAGCAGTGAAGGGTCCCTAACGGGGTCTAATCCGTTCTTC | CASSEGSLTGSNPFF
TRBJ2-7 | TRBD2 | . | 14 | TRBV27 | TGTGCCAGCAGTTTTACGGGGGGGCCCCACGAGCAGTACTTC | CASSFTGGPHEQYF
TRBJ2-5 | . | . | 16 | TRBV7-7 | TGTGCTAGCAGCAATACGGGTATCGGACAGAAAGAGACCCAGTACTTC | CASSNTGIGQKETQYF
TRBJ2-1 | TRBD2 | few | 15 | TRBV7-2 | TGTGCCAGCAGCTTATGGGCGGGAGTTAACAATGAGCAGTTCTTC | CASSLWAGVNNEQFF
TRBJ2-1 | TRBD2 | . | 16 | TRBV4-3 | TGCGCCAGCAGCCAAGGGGGGAGGGTCTCCTACAATGAGCAGTTCTTC | CASSQGGRVSYNEQFF
TRBJ2-7 | TRBD1 | . | 12 | TRBV12-3/TRBV12-4 | TGTGCCAGCAGATCACAGGGGTTTGAGCAGTACTTC | CASRSQGFEQYF
TRBJ1-2 | TRBD1 | once | 16 | TRBV9 | TGTGCCAGCAGCCCGACCGGGACAGGGGTTAACTATGGCTACACCTTC | CASSPTGTGVNYGYTF
TRBJ1-5 | TRBD1 | few | 14 | TRBV19 | TGTGCCAGTACGGGGACAGCAGACAATCAGCCCCAGCATTTT | CASTGTADNQPQHF
TRBJ2-3 | . | . | 16 | TRBV5-4 | TGTGCCAGCAGCTTGGAGATCACGCGGGGCCCGTATACGCAGTATTTT | CASSLEITRGPYTQYF
TRBJ1-2 | . | . | 14 | TRBV28 | TGTGCCAGCAGTATACAAAATAGGTGGGGCGATTGGACCTTC | CASSIQNRWGDWTF
TRBJ2-2 | TRBD1 | . | 15 | TRBV28 | TGTGCCAGCAGTTTTAGGGACAGGGTGGTCGGGGAGCTGTTTTTT | CASSFRDRVVGELFF